Below, 24 T cell receptor beta chains from the same sample are listed, as sequenced in a study of T cell responses to AZD1222 COVID-19 vaccine. The protocol was immunoSEQ multiplex PCR, while the TCRdb copy is restricted to in-frame clones and leaves out a portion. The table lists about 150,000 clones, approximately 83% of them singletons. The starting material was peripheral blood, obtained on day 0 of AZD1222 vaccination. The receptors originated from an adult in good health.

This chain uses TRBV5-8 with TRBJ1-1; D uncertain. V gave up 4 bases and J gave up 4 bases, with 2 bases separating them. CDR3 length: 10 amino acids. Germline V gene sequence: CDR1 SGHTS, CDR2 YDEGEE. The CDR3 spells CASSGTEAFF. CDR3 nucleotide sequence: TGTGCCAGCAGCGGCACTGAAGCTTTCTTT.

Details on this clone: This CDR3 is also generated by other DNA sequences in the sample. The DNA for the CDR3 is TGTGCCAGCAGTGATCATCACCGCAATCAGCCCCAGCATTTT. Protein product: CASSDHHRNQPQHF. This rearrangement joins TRBV6-1 to TRBJ1-5; D call uncertain. The V gene lost 3 bases and the J gene lost 2 bases, with 8 bases spanning the gap. Germline CDR1 reads MNHNS; CDR2 reads SASEGT. This CDR3 region has 14 residues.

The chain carries TRBV7-9 and TRBJ1-2; 10 bases are a match to TRBD1. J was trimmed by 6 bases and V by 5 bases; bases with no gene match: 12. This CDR3 contains 16 residues. Germline V gene sequence: CDR1 SEHNR, CDR2 FQNEAQ (reference sequence). The CDR3 DNA is TGTGCCAGCAGCGCATTCTCTGGACAGGGGGGAGATGGCTACACCTTC. Translated, it gives CASSAFSGQGGDGYTF.

CDR3 in DNA: TGTGCCAGCAGTCCTCTGGGTTCGAACTATGGCTACACCTTC. It yields the protein CASSPLGSNYGYTF. V is TRBV6-5 and J is TRBJ1-2; D remains unclear. The CDR3 is 14 amino acids. Trimming removed 5 bases at V and 2 bases at J, with 12 bases between. Germline V gene data show CDR1 as MNHEY and CDR2 as SVGAGI.

This CDR3 is CSVERGNYGYTF. In nucleotides, the CDR3 is TGCAGCGTTGAGAGGGGAAACTATGGCTACACCTTC. The chain couples TRBV29-1 to TRBJ1-2, with TRBD1 as a possible D gene (5 bases). Trimming pared 3 bases from V and 2 bases from J, leaving 7 bases between. This CDR3 spans 12 amino acids. Germline V CDR1 and CDR2: SQVTM, ANQGSEA.

V usage is TRBV24-1 and J usage is TRBJ2-7, with D unresolved. The germline V and J ends were trimmed by 3 bases and 3 bases, with 5 bases remaining between them. The CDR3 loop spans 12 amino acids. CDR1 and CDR2 from the germline V gene are KGHDR and SFDVKD. The CDR3 spells CATSDGSYEQYF. The CDR3 DNA follows: TGTGCCACCAGTGATGGTAGCTACGAGCAGTACTTC.

This chain joins TRBV15 and TRBJ1-3; D uncertain. The CDR3 runs to 11 residues. V shed 0 bases and J shed 9 bases, with 3 bases lying between them. CDR1 LNHNV and CDR2 YYDKDF come from the germline V gene (reference sequence). The CDR3: CATSREGTIYF. The CDR3 DNA reads TGTGCCACCAGCAGAGAGGGCACCATATATTTT. The whole variable domain, remainder taken from reference TRBV15 and TRBJ1-3, is DAMVIQNPRYQVTQFGKPVTLSCSQTLNHNVMYWYQQKSSQAPKLLFHYYDKDFNNEADTPDNFQSRRPNTSFCFLDIRSPGLGDTAMYLCATSREGTIYFGEGSWLTVV.

This clone was picked up one time. The chain recombines TRBV24-1 with TRBJ2-2, with 7 nucleotides matching TRBD1. CDR1 and CDR2 from the germline V gene are KGHDR and SFDVKD. V lost 7 bases, J lost 6 bases, and 1 base stayed unmatched. This CDR3 is 12 amino acids long. In DNA, the CDR3 is TGTGCCACCAGGACAGGGTCCGGGGAGCTGTTTTTT. Translation gives CATRTGSGELFF.

The chain links TRBV7-9 to TRBJ2-1, with 8 bases identical to TRBD2. Germline CDR1 and CDR2: SEHNR and FQNEAQ (reference sequence). With V trimmed by 1 base and J by 4 bases, 6 bases remained unmatched. This CDR3 is 16 amino acids long. CDR3 bases: TGTGCCAGCAGCTTAGTAGGCGGGGGGCCTTACAATGAGCAGTTCTTC. This codes for CASSLVGGGPYNEQFF.

The V call is TRBV5-7, the J call TRBJ1-5; 9 bases align to TRBD1. TRBV5-7 is noted as an ORF with a role that remains uncertain. V gave up 2 bases and J gave up 0 bases; unmatched junction bases: 9. This CDR3 comprises 18 residues. The DNA of the CDR3 is TGTGCCAGCAGCTTAGTGGACAGGGGAGAATATAGCAATCAGCCCCAGCATTTT. Its protein is CASSLVDRGEYSNQPQHF.

This sequence joins TRBV27 and TRBJ2-3; tentative D call: TRBD2 (6 bases). Trimming took off 6 bases at V and 4 bases at J, with 20 bases between the two ends. CDR3 length: 16 amino acids. Germline CDR1 and CDR2: MNHEY and SMNVEV (reference sequence). CDR3 DNA: TGTGCCAGCAGGAGCCCCGGGGGATACGAGGCAGATACGCAGTATTTT. Translating it yields CASRSPGGYEADTQYF.

The CDR3 loop is CASTGDRAQPQHF. CDR3 bases: TGTGCCAGCACGGGGGACAGGGCTCAGCCCCAGCATTTT. The chain couples TRBV6-5 to TRBJ1-5; 9 bases line up with TRBD1. V lost 7 bases to trimming and J lost 6 bases; unmatched junction nucleotides: 4. Germline CDR1 is MNHEY and CDR2 is SVGAGI. The CDR3 length is 13 residues.

The rearrangement links TRBV5-4 to TRBJ1-6; weak D call: TRBD1 (5 bases). The CDR3 covers 15 residues. The germline V and J ends were trimmed by 2 bases and 5 bases, with 11 bases remaining between them. Looked up from germline, CDR1 is SGHNT and CDR2 is YYREEE (reference sequence). CDR3 nucleotides: TGTGCCAGCAGCTTAGGTTGGGGGGATAATTCACCCCTCCACTTT. This translates into CASSLGWGDNSPLHF.

The V call is TRBV28, the J call TRBJ1-1; 7 nucleotides align to TRBD1. This CDR3 contains 13 residues. V dropped 10 bases and J dropped 3; count of bases not matched to a gene: 8. Germline V gives CDR1 MDHEN, CDR2 SYDVKM. The CDR3: CAIFRQGYTEAFF. The CDR3 region has the DNA TGTGCCATCTTCCGACAGGGCTACACTGAAGCTTTCTTT.

This chain joins TRBV6-6 and TRBJ2-3, with D perhaps given as TRBD1 or TRBD2 (7 bases each). Germline CDR1 MNHNY, CDR2 SVGAGI (reference sequence). V gave up 6 bases and J gave up 4 bases, with 17 bases separating them. This CDR3 has 15 residues. The chain's CDR3 is CASRPQGGGADTQYF. The CDR3 bases are TGTGCCAGCAGGCCACAGGGAGGGGGCGCAGATACGCAGTATTTT.

The chain carries TRBV6-6 and TRBJ1-1, with D tentatively TRBD1 (5 bases). This CDR3 has 12 amino acids. V was clipped by 6 bases and J by 10 bases, with 15 bases between them. CDR1 is MNHNY, CDR2 SVGAGI, per germline (reference sequence). CDR3 in DNA: TGTGCCAGCAGAGAAGGAGGAGGGACAGCTTTCTTT. Translation: CASREGGGTAFF.

J is TRBJ1-1 and V is TRBV18; D remains unclear. The CDR3 spans 13 residues. Germline V gene data show CDR1 as KGHSH and CDR2 as LQKENI. Trimming removed 5 bases from V and 3 bases from J, with 10 bases in between. CDR3 in DNA: TGTGCCAGCTCAATACCCTGGGACACTGAAGCTTTCTTT. Its protein product is CASSIPWDTEAFF.

The V gene is TRBV19, the J gene TRBJ1-2, with D perhaps TRBD1 (5 bases). Germline V gives CDR1 LNHDA, CDR2 SQIVND (reference sequence). Trimming stripped 10 bases from V and 7 bases from J, with 16 bases between. This CDR3 is 12 amino acids long. The CDR3 reads CAINTGVAGYTF. The CDR3 DNA sequence: TGTGCCATCAATACAGGAGTAGCTGGCTACACCTTC.

The rearrangement uses TRBV21-1 and TRBJ2-5; the table gives TRBD1 as D, unverified against the DNA. TRBV21-1 corresponds to a pseudogene. The CDR3 length is 17 residues. DNA for the CDR3: TGTGCCAGCAGCGGCCACAGGGCACGTCGATATCAAGAGACCCAGTACTTC. Amino acid sequence: CASSGHRARRYQETQYF.

This chain uses TRBV18 with TRBJ2-3; TRBD2 matches at 8 bases. The CDR3 runs 17 residues. J lost 2 bases, V lost 0 bases, and 7 bases had no gene match. Germline CDR1 KGHSH, CDR2 LQKENI. The chain's CDR3 is CASSPPGAGDPTDTQYF. DNA of the CDR3: TGTGCCAGCTCACCACCGGGAGCGGGAGACCCCACAGATACGCAGTATTTT. Combining the CDR3 with reference TRBV18 and TRBJ2-3 gives the whole variable domain NAGVMQNPRHLVRRRGQEARLRCSPMKGHSHVYWYRQLPEEGLKFMVYLQKENIIDESGMPKERFSAEFPKEGPSILRIQQVVRGDSAAYFCASSPPGAGDPTDTQYFGPGTRLTVL.

The chain is built from TRBV18 and TRBJ2-2; no definite D call. This CDR3 is 12 amino acids long. The germline V gene has CDR1 KGHSH and CDR2 LQKENI. Deletions cut 3 bases from V and 5 bases from J, with 4 bases between. This CDR3 reads CASSPVTGELFF. Here the CDR3 DNA reads TGTGCCAGCTCACCTGTTACCGGGGAGCTGTTTTTT.

The chain carries TRBV10-1 and TRBJ1-4; D not resolved. The V gene's germline CDR1 is WNHNN and CDR2 SYGVQD (reference sequence). Trimming shortened V by 8 bases and J by 0 bases, and 10 bases separated the two germline ends. The CDR3 contains 14 residues. The CDR3 region has the DNA TGCGCCAGCGCGGCGGGCTCAACTAATGAAAAACTGTTTTTT. Translating it yields CASAAGSTNEKLFF.

CDR3 in DNA: TGTGCCAGCTCACCAGGAGCGGGGGGGCTTGGCGAGCAGTACTTC. It is translated as CASSPGAGGLGEQYF. J is TRBJ2-7 and V is TRBV18, with 10 bases lining up with TRBD2. V lost 2 bases to trimming and J lost 6 bases; unmatched junction nucleotides: 7. The CDR3 length is 15 residues. The germline V gene encodes CDR1 KGHSH and CDR2 LQKENI.

This clone was observed once. V is TRBV11-2 and J is TRBJ1-1, with a weak D call TRBD1 (6 bases). Germline assignment: CDR1 SGHAT and CDR2 FQNNGV. Trimming left V 1 base short and J 8 bases short, with 20 bases between. The CDR3 totals 16 residues. CDR3 sequence: CASSLGSGGRGGEAFF. As DNA, the CDR3 is TGTGCCAGCAGCTTAGGATCCGGGGGCAGGGGCGGAGAAGCTTTCTTT.